These 30 T cell receptor beta chains were sequenced from one sample in a study of graft-versus-host responses after intestinal transplantation (dated by TCRdb to about 2021). Receptor libraries were prepared by the immunoSEQ multiplex PCR assay. Drawn from immuneACCESS, this table holds only the in-frame rearrangements with V and J called that TCRdb kept. Clones are partly lost; checked studies trace under half to an unresolved V gene and leave the rest unexplained. The sample includes 80,000 to 95,000 clones, with about 93% observed a single time. 5% to 6.5% of the sample rests with the top ten. The time point label for this specimen denotes: cells obtained before transplantation from donor or recipient. No antigen has been identified for these receptors. The input for sequencing was unstimulated CD8+ T cells sorted from spleen or lymph node cells, taken before intestinal transplant. The source of these receptors is a human donor who received an intestinal transplant.

V usage is TRBV2 and J usage is TRBJ2-1; TRBD1 aligns across 8 bases. Trimming removed 8 bases from V and 11 bases from J; junction bases left unmatched: 11. From germline, CDR1 is SNHLY and CDR2 FYNNEI. This CDR3 region has 13 residues. The CDR3 DNA reads TGTGCCAGCCCCAGGGACAGGCTAGACCAGCAGTTCTTC. Protein sequence: CASPRDRLDQQFF.

This chain joins TRBV5-6 and TRBJ1-3, with D possibly TRBD1 on 6 matching bases. V lost 2 bases and J lost 3, with 9 bases in between. This CDR3 contains 14 residues. CDR1 SGHDT and CDR2 YYEEEE come from the germline V gene. CDR3 region: CASSFGTYGNTIYF. CDR3 in DNA: TGTGCCAGCAGCTTTGGGACATATGGAAACACCATATATTTT.

The rearrangement links TRBV5-5 to TRBJ1-5; tentative D call: TRBD1 (5 bases). Trimming took off 1 base at V and 3 bases at J, with 11 bases between the two ends. Germline V gene sequence: CDR1 SGHKS, CDR2 YYEKEE (reference sequence). The CDR3 is made up of 15 amino acids. The CDR3 loop reads CASSLSTGDNQPQHF. The CDR3 DNA reads as TGTGCCAGCAGCTTGTCGACGGGGGACAATCAGCCCCAGCATTTT.

The count of this clone is one. The chain recombines TRBV7-3 with TRBJ2-1, with 7 bases identical to TRBD2. This CDR3 spans 15 amino acids. Germline V gives CDR1 SGHTA, CDR2 FQGTGA. V trimming: 5 bases; J trimming: 6 bases; junction bases outside the gene matches: 10. Here the CDR3 reads CASSKEAGLTNEQFF. The CDR3 DNA follows: TGTGCCAGCAGCAAGGAAGCGGGACTAACCAATGAGCAGTTCTTC.

V is TRBV15 and J is TRBJ2-4; D gene uncertain. Germline assignment: CDR1 LNHNV and CDR2 YYDKDF (reference sequence). The CDR3 runs to 12 residues. V was pared by 3 bases and J by 15 bases, with 15 bases between. DNA for the CDR3: TGTGCCACCAGCAGGGAACTCGGCCCGTCGTACTTC. It encodes CATSRELGPSYF.

As for this clone: Sequence at one end of the junction differs from germline and may be a read error. The genes are TRBV5-6 and TRBJ2-7, with D possibly TRBD2 on 7 matching bases. Germline V gene data show CDR1 as SGHDT and CDR2 as YYEEEE. CDR3 length equals 12 residues. The CDR3 here is CASSLGRGASDF. The CDR3 nucleotides are TGTGCCAGCAGCCTGGGACGGGGGGCTAGCGACTTC.

The chain is built from TRBV6-1 and TRBJ2-2, with 7 bases aligning to TRBD2. The CDR3 length is 16 residues. Losses at the gene ends were 1 base for V and 3 bases for J; bases not matched to a gene: 5. The germline CDR1 and CDR2 sequences are MNHNS and SASEGT. The CDR3 coding sequence is TGTGCCAGCAGTGAAGGATGGGAGGGTGACACCGGGGAGCTGTTTTTT. It encodes CASSEGWEGDTGELFF.

The chain combines TRBV28 with TRBJ2-7, with D uncertain. The germline V and J ends were trimmed by 2 bases and 3 bases, with 11 bases remaining between them. Germline V CDR1 and CDR2: MDHEN, SYDVKM. There are 14 residues in the CDR3. CDR3 residues: CASSLGLEFYEQYF. The CDR3 DNA reads TGTGCCAGCAGTTTAGGGCTCGAATTCTACGAGCAGTACTTC.

The chain combines TRBV6-1 with TRBJ2-7; TRBD2 agrees at 7 bases. Germline CDR1 and CDR2: MNHNS and SASEGT. The CDR3 extends over 13 amino acids. V lost 3 bases and J lost 3; bases outside the gene matches: 2. In DNA form, the CDR3 reads TGTGCCAGCAGTGATCAGCGGGGCTACGAGCAGTACTTC. This translates into CASSDQRGYEQYF.

This clone was detected once. This chain uses TRBV15 with TRBJ2-7, with 10 positions matching TRBD2. V lost 4 bases, J lost 2 bases, and 5 bases stayed unmatched. This CDR3 is built from 15 residues. The germline V gene encodes CDR1 LNHNV and CDR2 YYDKDF (reference sequence). CDR3 protein: CATSITSGETYEQYF. In DNA form, the CDR3 reads TGTGCCACCAGCATTACTAGCGGGGAGACCTACGAGCAGTACTTC. Using reference TRBV15 and TRBJ2-7 for the parts outside the CDR3, the full variable domain is DAMVIQNPRYQVTQFGKPVTLSCSQTLNHNVMYWYQQKSSQAPKLLFHYYDKDFNNEADTPDNFQSRRPNTSFCFLDIRSPGLGDTAMYLCATSITSGETYEQYFGPGTRLTVT.

The chain joins TRBV27 to TRBJ1-2; 7 bases agree with TRBD1. Trimming cost V 2 bases and J 0 bases; bases outside gene matches: 3. The CDR3 is 15 residues long. CDR1 is MNHEY, CDR2 SMNVEV, per germline (reference sequence). CDR3: CASSLRGRANYGYTF. The CDR3 DNA follows: TGTGCCAGCAGTTTAAGGGGGCGGGCTAACTATGGCTACACCTTC.

J is TRBJ2-7 and V is TRBV29-1, with D maybe TRBD1 (6 bases). This CDR3 is built from 13 residues. Trimming cost V 7 bases and J 0 bases, with 13 bases left between them. The germline CDR1 and CDR2 sequences are SQVTM and ANQGSEA. CDR3 region: CSATGPSSYEQYF. CDR3 bases: TGCAGCGCTACAGGGCCCAGCTCCTACGAGCAGTACTTC.

This clone has only a few counts. J is TRBJ2-7 and V is TRBV2; D might be TRBD1 (5 bases). Germline V gene data show CDR1 as SNHLY and CDR2 as FYNNEI. V was shortened by 4 bases and J by 5 bases, with 9 bases between the two germline ends. The CDR3 runs 12 residues. The CDR3 region is CASSGVGDEQYF. CDR3 bases: TGTGCCAGCAGTGGGGTAGGGGACGAGCAGTACTTC.

This chain uses TRBV6-1 with TRBJ1-1; 11 bases line up with TRBD1. Germline loops: CDR1 MNHNS, CDR2 SASEGT. Trimming took 1 base from V and 0 from J; bases not matched to a gene: 7. The CDR3 extends over 18 amino acids. The CDR3 region has the DNA TGTGCCAGCAGTGAAGAGGGGGACAGGGGGGATATGAACACTGAAGCTTTCTTT. It encodes CASSEEGDRGDMNTEAFF.

The chain employs TRBV7-3 and TRBJ2-1; tentatively, D is TRBD1 or TRBD2 (5 bases each). Germline-derived CDR1 and CDR2 are SGHTA and FQGTGA. Trimming left V 5 bases short and J 6 bases short, with 14 bases between. This CDR3 spans 14 amino acids. CDR3 in amino acids: CASSQGDQTNEQFF. The CDR3 DNA follows: TGTGCCAGCAGCCAGGGAGACCAGACCAATGAGCAGTTCTTC.

The table lists this clone with a count of one. The V gene is TRBV28, the J gene TRBJ1-5; D is unresolved. V was clipped by 8 bases and J by 6 bases, with 8 bases between them. The CDR3 has 11 amino acids. Per germline, CDR1 MDHEN and CDR2 SYDVKM. CDR3 sequence (DNA): TGTGCCAGCGCCGGGAGTCAGCCCCAGCATTTT. Translated, it gives CASAGSQPQHF. Full variable domain (remainder filled in from reference TRBV28 and TRBJ1-5): DVKVTQSSRYLVKRTGEKVFLECVQDMDHENMFWYRQDPGLGLRLIYFSYDVKMKEKGDIPEGYSVSREKKERFSLILESASTNQTSMYLCASAGSQPQHFGDGTRLSIL.

V is TRBV29-1 and J is TRBJ2-1; D gene uncertain. The germline V gene has CDR1 SQVTM and CDR2 ANQGSEA. The CDR3 length is 12 residues. V lost 6 bases, J lost 8 bases, and 14 bases lay in between. This CDR3 is CSVTNGEDEQFF. DNA for the CDR3: TGCAGCGTGACGAACGGAGAGGATGAGCAGTTCTTC.

The rearrangement links TRBV7-9 to TRBJ1-2; no reliable D call. The germline gives CDR1 SEHNR, CDR2 FQNEAQ (reference sequence). The CDR3 is made up of 13 amino acids. Trimming left V 5 bases short and J 2 bases short, with 9 bases between. CDR3 amino acids: CASSPDKNYGYTF. As DNA, the CDR3 is TGTGCCAGCAGCCCTGATAAGAACTATGGCTACACCTTC.

This chain joins TRBV7-6 and TRBJ2-7; D is perhaps TRBD2 (6 bases). V gave up 1 base and J gave up 4 bases, with 14 bases separating them. Germline values: CDR1 SGHVS, CDR2 FNYEAQ. This CDR3 spans 15 amino acids. CDR3 coding DNA: TGTGCCAGCAGCTTAGGCGGCGGGGATTATTACGAGCAGTACTTC. Its protein is CASSLGGGDYYEQYF.

The chain employs TRBV6-5 and TRBJ2-3; a possible D gene is TRBD2 (5 bases). The V and J ends lost 10 bases and 6 bases respectively, with 23 bases between them. CDR1 and CDR2 (germline): MNHEY, SVGAGI. This CDR3 is built from 15 residues. DNA for the CDR3: TGTGCCACCAACAGCGGCCGGGGAAACTCGGATACGCAGTATTTT. As protein: CATNSGRGNSDTQYF.

This chain joins TRBV7-9 and TRBJ1-5; tentative D call: TRBD1 (6 bases). V was clipped by 5 bases and J by 4 bases, with 12 bases between them. This CDR3 has 14 residues. Germline CDR1 SEHNR, CDR2 FQNEAQ (reference sequence). CDR3 region: CASSEWTANQPQHF. CDR3 nucleotides: TGTGCCAGCAGCGAATGGACAGCAAATCAGCCCCAGCATTTT.

This chain connects TRBV4-2 to TRBJ2-1; D is unclear. There are 12 residues in the CDR3. Germline CDR1 is LGHNA and CDR2 is YNFKEQ. Trimming shortened V by 0 bases and J by 6 bases, and 3 bases separated the two germline ends. CDR3 sequence (DNA): TGTGCCAGCAGCCAAGACCCCAATGAGCAGTTCTTC. Protein sequence: CASSQDPNEQFF.

V and J are TRBV28 and TRBJ2-3; D ambiguous. V was shortened by 7 bases and J by 6 bases, with 8 bases between the two germline ends. The CDR3 has 11 amino acids. The germline V gene encodes CDR1 MDHEN and CDR2 SYDVKM. CDR3 in amino acids: CASTVRDTQYF. The CDR3 nucleotides read TGTGCCAGCACCGTACGGGATACGCAGTATTTT.

The chain combines TRBV4-1 with TRBJ2-7; TRBD1 matches at 7 bases. This CDR3 has 12 residues. With V trimmed by 4 bases and J by 5 bases, 2 bases remained unmatched. CDR1 MGHRA and CDR2 YSYEKL come from the germline V gene. The CDR3 here is CASSPTGDEQYF. CDR3 coding DNA: TGCGCCAGCAGCCCTACAGGGGACGAGCAGTACTTC.

The chain has TRBV7-9 and TRBJ1-1; 8 positions agree with TRBD1. The CDR3 is made up of 15 amino acids. Germline V gene sequence: CDR1 SEHNR, CDR2 FQNEAQ (reference sequence). The V gene end was trimmed by 3 bases and the J gene end by 1 base; junction bases not matched to a gene: 4. This CDR3 is CASSFQTGANTEAFF. The CDR3 nucleotides are TGTGCCAGCAGCTTCCAGACAGGGGCGAACACTGAAGCTTTCTTT.

The chain links TRBV10-2 to TRBJ2-2; 9 bases are a match to TRBD2. The length of the CDR3 is 14 residues. Germline lookup yields CDR1 WSHSY and CDR2 SAAADI. The V segment lost 4 bases and the J segment 7 bases; nucleotides outside the gene matches: 4. The CDR3 DNA follows: TGCGCCAGCAGTGTCCCAGCGGGAGGCGGGGAGCTGTTTTTT. Its protein is CASSVPAGGGELFF.

The V and J genes are TRBV15 and TRBJ2-2; D is ambiguous. Germline V CDR1 and CDR2: LNHNV, YYDKDF (reference sequence). V was cut by 8 bases and J by 7 bases, with 8 bases left in between. The CDR3 has 11 amino acids. CDR3 sequence (DNA): TGTGCCACCGACCTCCTCGGGGAGCTGTTTTTT. It yields the protein CATDLLGELFF.

CDR3 sequence reads: CASSRGHLFYTQYF. The CDR3 bases are TGCGCCAGCAGCAGGGGCCATCTTTTCTATACGCAGTATTTT. The V and J genes are TRBV5-1 and TRBJ2-3; the D gene is possibly TRBD1 (5 bases). V lost 4 bases and J lost 7, with 16 bases in between. The CDR3 loop spans 14 amino acids. CDR1 SGHRS and CDR2 YFSETQ come from the germline V gene.

The rearrangement links TRBV9 to TRBJ2-1, with 9 positions matching TRBD2. CDR3 length: 16 amino acids. CDR1 and CDR2 from the germline V gene are SGDLS and YYNGEE. The V gene end was trimmed by 2 bases and the J gene end by 5 bases; junction bases not matched to a gene: 8. The CDR3, as DNA: TGTGCCAGCAGCGTTGAGGGACTAGCAAAGGACAATGAGCAGTTCTTC. Translation gives CASSVEGLAKDNEQFF.

The gene calls are TRBV27 and TRBJ1-5, with D maybe TRBD1 (6 bases). CDR3 length: 13 residues. With 7 bases removed from V and 6 bases from J, the gap between germline ends came to 13 bases. Germline V CDR1 and CDR2: MNHEY, SMNVEV (reference sequence). The CDR3 bases are TGTGCCAGCACATGGGCCAGGGGTCAGCCCCAGCATTTT. This sequence encodes CASTWARGQPQHF.